These 3 T cell receptor beta chains were sequenced from one sample in a study of blood T cells in healthy people across ages. With a J-beta primer mix and a sample-barcoded 5' primer, a second PCR ran about 7 to 12 cycles. TCRdb re-analysed the 5' RACE reads in MiXCR, keeping a single row per CDR3 protein. The table has more than 750,000 distinct CDR3 sequences, 25% to 35% seen once. These same records also appear under a second study, on T cells of mothers and their children.

The specimen sequenced was blood. The receptors originated from a woman between 35 and 50 years old in good health.

This clonotype has ten or more counts. This sequence joins TRBV7-3 and TRBJ2-3; TRBD2 matches 12 bases. J lost 4 bases, V lost 4 bases, and 6 bases had no gene match. Germline V gene sequence: CDR1 SGHTA, CDR2 FQGTGA. The CDR3 is 16 residues long. CDR3: CASSSGLAGLADTQYF. CDR3 DNA sequence: TGTGCCAGCAGCTCCGGACTAGCGGGGTTAGCAGATACGCAGTATTTT.

The rearrangement joins TRBV27 to TRBJ1-2, with 10 positions matching TRBD1. Germline CDR1 is MNHEY and CDR2 is SMNVEV (reference sequence). The CDR3 sequence is 15 residues long. V lost 4 bases to trimming and J lost 4 bases; unmatched junction nucleotides: 6. The CDR3 sequence is CASSSADRGAYGYTF. CDR3 nucleotides: TGTGCCAGCAGTTCAGCGGACAGGGGGGCCTATGGCTACACCTTC.

This sequence joins TRBV14 and TRBJ1-2; maybe TRBD1 (6 bases). The V end lost 1 base, the J end lost 8 bases, and 14 bases lay between the germline ends. CDR1 SGHDN and CDR2 FVKESK come from the germline V gene. The CDR3 runs to 14 residues. The DNA for the CDR3 is TGTGCCAGCAGCCAAGGTTTCGGCAGGGGAGGCTACACCTTC. Protein product: CASSQGFGRGGYTF.